This TCR beta chain emerged from a study of spatial heterogeneity in lung cancer (dated by TCRdb to about 2019). With respect to the entire study: More beta-chain than alpha-chain transcripts were consistently detected, likely reflecting higher beta-chain transcript abundance. A strong correlation was found between TCR transcript counts in tumor regions and a T cell transcriptional module score from matched bulk RNA-seq. In the raw uncorrected reads, each unique combination of TCR and UMI appeared more than ten times on average. TCR alpha and beta repertoires were quantitatively compared across multiple tumor regions, matched nontumor lung and blood in non-small cell lung cancer. Nonsynonymous mutation counts, determined by whole-exome sequencing of tumor tissue, were related to features of the TCR repertoire. At surgery, over 200 tumor regions, almost 65 matched nontumor lung samples and 56 PBMC samples were TCR-sequenced for both alpha and beta chains.

V is cut back by 5 bases and J by 6 bases, with 3 bases in the junction unmatched. For CDR1 and CDR2, the germline V gene lists SGHTA and FQGNSA. There are 12 amino acids in the CDR3, from cysteine to phenylalanine inclusive. Only the CDR3 part of the read is kept: 36 bases, read in frame from the first base. Based on its abundance in the sample, this clonotype is large (0.1 to 1%). Its antigen is still unknown. No much larger clonotype is one base removed from it; base qualities were not supplied. What the authors observed across the whole study: Confirming at a functional level the hypothesis that regional TCRs recognize regional mutations was considered to require additional single-cell paired TCR alpha and beta sequencing. The tumor nonsynonymous mutation count correlated with the number of expanded alpha and beta TCRs within the tumor. Counts of ubiquitous and regional expanded TCRs correlated with counts of ubiquitous and regional nonsynonymous mutations, respectively. TCR-seq coverage of tumor T cells was estimated to be only about 7% for alpha chains and 13% to 15% for beta chains.

The time point label, as the study defines it: sample taken at primary tumor resection. The donors were some 76 patients from the lung TRACERx cohort who had early-stage, untreated non-small cell lung cancer. For TCR sequencing, whole RNA was extracted from tumor and nontumor lung tissue, or from cryopreserved PBMC samples, and no cell sorting was done. Patients were selected for TCR sequencing only if sufficient RNA was available from at least two tumor regions. A lung pathologist reviewed the tumor and adjacent nontumor lung specimens before the specimens were selected. Library preparation used 5' RACE. The listed sequencing device is NextSeq 500. The TCR library protocol attached a unique molecular identifier to each TCR cDNA molecule to allow correction of PCR and sequencing errors. In the source study's methods: TCR identification, UMI-based error correction and CDR3 extraction were all carried out with Decombinator tools. Expanded TCRs were defined as those above a frequency of 2 per 1,000, corresponding to the top 1% of the tumor frequency distribution. Expanded tumor TCRs statistically deemed absent (corrected P<0.05) from at least one tumor region were classed as regional, and all other expanded tumor TCRs were classed as ubiquitous. Each repertoire was subsampled 100 times to 5,000 TCRs, after which Renyi diversity was computed with the R vegan package. CDR3 similarity networks were constructed using string-kernel similarity of amino acid triplets, with links drawn between CDR3s whose pairwise similarity was above 0.82. TCRdb trimmed the raw reads at Q25, called clones with MiXCR and kept productive beta chains. Rows matching on CDR3 protein sequence are summarized as one entry with the most common DNA and genes. The V and J calls here are based on TCRdb, not the publication. The sample has a few thousand distinct CDR3 sequences on record, approximately 31% of them singletons. About 28% of the sample goes to the ten largest clones.

Sequencing was performed on lung tumor tissue, taken at surgery. The receptor's source is a female donor with early-stage non-small cell lung cancer. The rearrangement combines TRBV7-2 with TRBJ2-7; TRBD2 lines up with 8 middle nucleotides. CDR3 sequence: CASSPGGTEQYF. The DNA is TGTGCCAGCAGCCCGGGAGGGACCGAGCAGTACTTC.